Below, 29 T cell receptor beta chains from the same sample are listed, as sequenced in a study of OX40 agonist ivuxolimab in advanced cancers. Using immunoSEQ multiplex PCR, the repertoire was profiled, and TCRdb retains in-frame clones only, with some absent. The data contain around 77,000 clones, about 89% of them singletons. Sequenced here: CD4+ or CD8+ T cells sorted from blood, sampled in a trial of the OX40 agonist ivuxolimab. These receptors were obtained from an adult with an advanced solid tumor such as melanoma, head and neck, liver or kidney cancer.

V is TRBV27 and J is TRBJ2-7; tentatively, D is TRBD2 (6 bases). V shed 5 bases and J shed 2 bases, with 25 bases lying between them. The CDR3 consists of 18 residues. Germline assignment: CDR1 MNHEY and CDR2 SMNVEV (reference sequence). CDR3 residues: CASSPSPGTPISPYEQYF. The CDR3 DNA reads as TGTGCCAGCAGTCCCTCCCCCGGGACTCCGATTAGCCCCTACGAGCAGTACTTC.

Only a few counts were recorded for this clone. The gene calls are TRBV7-2 and TRBJ2-3; D may be TRBD1 (5 bases). Germline values: CDR1 SGHTA, CDR2 FQGNSA. Trimming cost V 5 bases and J 1 base, with 13 bases left between them. The CDR3 has 15 residues. CDR3 nucleotides: TGTGCCAGCAGCCAAGGGGTTCTAGGCACAGATACGCAGTATTTT. It specifies CASSQGVLGTDTQYF.

This sequence joins TRBV29-1 and TRBJ2-5, with no clear D. The germline V and J ends were trimmed by 4 bases and 3 bases, with 12 bases remaining between them. The CDR3 consists of 13 residues. Germline assignment: CDR1 SQVTM and CDR2 ANQGSEA. The CDR3 nucleotides read TGCAGCGTTGCGGCAGTAGACGAAGAGACCCAGTACTTC. Encoded protein: CSVAAVDEETQYF.

The genes are TRBV7-3 and TRBJ2-5; TRBD1 agrees at 12 bases. Germline V lookup: CDR1 SGHTA, CDR2 FQGTGA. V shed 3 bases and J 11 bases; nucleotides not matched to a gene: 7. The CDR3 totals 14 residues. CDR3 nucleotide sequence: TGTGCCAGCAGCTTGGGACAGGGGGCGGCAGAGCAGTACTTC. Protein: CASSLGQGAAEQYF.

This sequence joins TRBV19 and TRBJ2-1, with 10 bases fitting TRBD2. V shed 4 bases and J 3 bases; nucleotides not matched to a gene: 3. The length of the CDR3 is 15 residues. The germline CDR1 and CDR2 sequences are LNHDA and SQIVND (reference sequence). CDR3 nucleotide sequence: TGTGCCAGTAGTACGGGACTAGCGTTCTACAATGAGCAGTTCTTC. Translating it yields CASSTGLAFYNEQFF.

This chain joins TRBV27 and TRBJ2-1; the match to TRBD1 covers 8 bases. The J segment lost 7 bases and the V segment lost 6 bases, leaving 5 bases of the junction unmatched. The germline gives CDR1 MNHEY, CDR2 SMNVEV (reference sequence). The CDR3 sequence is 13 residues long. Written as DNA, the CDR3 is TGTGCCAGCAGCGGACAGGGTGGGAATGAGCAGTTCTTC. Its protein product is CASSGQGGNEQFF.

The V gene is TRBV4-3, the J gene TRBJ2-2; tentatively, D is TRBD1 (6 bases). Germline V lookup: CDR1 LGHNA, CDR2 YSLEER. V lost 3 bases and J 2 bases, leaving 13 bases between the germline ends. The CDR3 sequence is 16 residues long. The CDR3 loop is CASSQQGFPNTGELFF. The DNA for the CDR3 is TGCGCCAGCAGCCAGCAGGGGTTCCCAAACACCGGGGAGCTGTTTTTT.

The chain carries TRBV7-9 and TRBJ2-7; D remains ambiguous. CDR1 SEHNR and CDR2 FQNEAQ come from the germline V gene (reference sequence). V gave up 5 bases and J gave up 0 bases, with 11 bases separating them. The CDR3 is 14 amino acids. CDR3 residues: CASSGTSSSYEQYF. CDR3 DNA sequence: TGTGCCAGCAGCGGTACTTCGAGCTCCTACGAGCAGTACTTC.

The chain recombines TRBV30 with TRBJ2-5, with a possible D match to TRBD2 (6 bases). This CDR3 is built from 17 residues. CDR1 and CDR2 (germline): GTSNPN, SVGIG (reference sequence). V was shortened by 4 bases and J by 2 bases, with 23 bases between the two germline ends. CDR3 protein: CAWTWTGTYRGQETQYF. CDR3 bases: TGTGCCTGGACCTGGACTGGGACTTACCGGGGACAAGAGACCCAGTACTTC. The variable domain in full, with the rest retrieved from reference TRBV30 and TRBJ2-5, is SQTIHQWPATLVQPVGSPLSLECTVEGTSNPNLYWYRQAAGRGLQLLFYSVGIGQISSEVPQNLSASRPQDRQFILSSKKLLLSDSGFYLCAWTWTGTYRGQETQYFGPGTRLLVL.

The chain joins TRBV6-1 to TRBJ1-2; D not certain. V shed 1 base and J shed 1 base, with 13 bases lying between them. Germline CDR1 reads MNHNS; CDR2 reads SASEGT. The CDR3 has 16 amino acids. The CDR3 DNA reads as TGTGCCAGCAGTGAAGTGGGAGGGCCAGGTAACTATGGCTACACCTTC. This codes for CASSEVGGPGNYGYTF.

This chain uses TRBV19 with TRBJ2-3; a weak D match, TRBD2 (6 bases). Per germline, CDR1 LNHDA and CDR2 SQIVND (reference sequence). The CDR3 consists of 16 residues. The V and J ends lost 8 bases and 6 bases respectively, with 24 bases between them. The CDR3 spells CASLPKGTHDGDTQYF. The CDR3 bases are TGTGCCAGTCTCCCGAAGGGGACTCATGATGGGGATACGCAGTATTTT.

The chain carries TRBV5-4 and TRBJ1-1; D remains unclear. This CDR3 has 15 amino acids. The germline V gene encodes CDR1 SGHNT and CDR2 YYREEE (reference sequence). Trimming left V 4 bases short and J 1 base short, with 14 bases between. The CDR3 DNA follows: TGTGCCAGCAGCCCCCCCCCATGGCCGAACACTGAAGCTTTCTTT. This codes for CASSPPPWPNTEAFF.

The J gene is TRBJ2-1, the V gene TRBV5-4; D call uncertain. The ends were cut back, 2 bases at V and 7 bases at J, with 13 bases in the middle. CDR1 and CDR2 from the germline V gene are SGHNT and YYREEE (reference sequence). The CDR3 is 14 residues long. The CDR3: CASSLSLGANEQFF. CDR3 nucleotide sequence: TGTGCCAGCAGCTTAAGCCTCGGAGCAAATGAGCAGTTCTTC.

The chain carries TRBV5-6 and TRBJ1-5; unclear D gene. The CDR3 spans 16 residues. Trimming left V 4 bases short and J 1 base short, with 15 bases between. The germline gives CDR1 SGHDT, CDR2 YYEEEE. The CDR3: CASSDFDLGSNQPQHF. The CDR3 DNA follows: TGTGCCAGCAGCGATTTCGACTTGGGAAGCAATCAGCCCCAGCATTTT.

The chain links TRBV5-1 to TRBJ2-3; 15 nucleotides align to TRBD2. In germline, CDR1 is SGHRS, CDR2 YFSETQ. There are 18 residues in the CDR3. The V segment lost 4 bases and the J segment 3 bases; nucleotides outside the gene matches: 9. CDR3 nucleotide sequence: TGCGCCAGCAGCGTCCCCGGGACTAGCGGGGGGATAACAGATACGCAGTATTTT. Amino acids: CASSVPGTSGGITDTQYF.

The chain joins TRBV7-9 to TRBJ1-1; maybe TRBD1 (5 bases). Per the germline V gene, CDR1 is SEHNR and CDR2 is FQNEAQ (reference sequence). The CDR3 totals 16 residues. Trimming cost V 0 bases and J 0 bases, with 11 bases left between them. This CDR3 is CASSLADQGLNTEAFF. For the CDR3, the DNA is TGTGCCAGCAGCTTAGCGGACCAGGGATTGAACACTGAAGCTTTCTTT.

This clone was observed a few times. V and J are TRBV28 and TRBJ1-2, with D uncertain. The germline CDR1 and CDR2 sequences are MDHEN and SYDVKM. Trimming stripped 5 bases from V and 2 bases from J, with 15 bases between. The CDR3 spans 15 residues. For the CDR3, the DNA is TGTGCCAGCAGTCACTCACAGCGACTGAACTATGGCTACACCTTC. It specifies CASSHSQRLNYGYTF.

This rearrangement joins TRBV19 to TRBJ1-2; tentative D call: TRBD1 (5 bases). V was trimmed by 6 bases and J by 4 bases, leaving 12 bases between them. CDR3 size: 13 residues. Germline lookup yields CDR1 LNHDA and CDR2 SQIVND (reference sequence). The CDR3 bases are TGTGCCAGTAGAGCGTCAGGGATCTATGGCTACACCTTC. Its protein product is CASRASGIYGYTF.

The V call is TRBV4-2, the J call TRBJ2-7; the match to TRBD2 covers 14 bases. After removal of 0 bases from V and 2 bases from J, the junction contained 0 bases not matched to a gene. The CDR3 spans 16 residues. Germline CDR1 LGHNA, CDR2 YNFKEQ. The CDR3 here is CASSQEGLAGAYEQYF. DNA of the CDR3: TGTGCCAGCAGCCAAGAGGGACTAGCGGGAGCCTACGAGCAGTACTTC.

The chain combines TRBV6-6 with TRBJ2-1; D is ambiguous. The V and J ends lost 5 bases and 3 bases respectively, with 5 bases between them. CDR3 size: 12 residues. Per germline, CDR1 MNHNY and CDR2 SVGAGI (reference sequence). The CDR3 DNA reads as TGTGCCAGCAGTCCAGGCTACAATGAGCAGTTCTTC. Its protein product is CASSPGYNEQFF.

As DNA, the CDR3 is TGTGCCAGTAGTCCCGGACACGCTGAGCAGTTCTTC. Translating gives CASSPGHAEQFF. The chain combines TRBV19 with TRBJ2-1; D might be TRBD1 (5 bases). The germline gives CDR1 LNHDA, CDR2 SQIVND (reference sequence). The germline V and J ends were trimmed by 5 bases and 9 bases, with 11 bases remaining between them. The CDR3 totals 12 residues.

The rearrangement joins TRBV5-1 to TRBJ2-3, with TRBD1 identical over 9 bases. V lost 4 bases and J lost 0; bases outside the gene matches: 3. The CDR3 is 15 amino acids. CDR1 SGHRS and CDR2 YFSETQ come from the germline V gene. CDR3 residues: CASSAGTGSTDTQYF. As DNA, the CDR3 is TGCGCCAGCAGCGCTGGGACAGGGAGCACAGATACGCAGTATTTT.

The V gene is TRBV27, the J gene TRBJ1-5, with no clear D. The germline V gene has CDR1 MNHEY and CDR2 SMNVEV (reference sequence). CDR3 length: 14 residues. The V end was cut by 0 bases, the J end by 4 bases, with 7 bases between. CDR3 DNA: TGTGCCAGCAGTTTATCGGGATGGAATCAGCCCCAGCATTTT. Encoded protein: CASSLSGWNQPQHF.

The chain employs TRBV6-5 and TRBJ2-7; D is ambiguous. Per the germline V gene, CDR1 is MNHEY and CDR2 is SVGAGI. The ends were cut back, 6 bases at V and 6 bases at J, with 15 bases in the middle. This CDR3 comprises 13 residues. The CDR3 is CASSVSGLGEQYF. As DNA, the CDR3 is TGTGCCAGCAGCGTTTCCGGGCTCGGCGAGCAGTACTTC.

As DNA, the CDR3 is TGTGCCAGCAGCGGCGACAGTTATGGCTACACCTTC. This encodes CASSGDSYGYTF. The gene calls are TRBV9 and TRBJ1-2; tentatively, D is TRBD1 (5 bases). The CDR3 is 12 residues long. Trimming pared 3 bases from V and 5 bases from J, leaving 8 bases between. The germline gives CDR1 SGDLS, CDR2 YYNGEE. The complete variable domain, with remaining parts taken from reference TRBV9 and TRBJ1-2, reads DSGVTQTPKHLITATGQRVTLRCSPRSGDLSVYWYQQSLDQGLQFLIQYYNGEERAKGNILERFSAQQFPDLHSELNLSSLELGDSALYFCASSGDSYGYTFGSGTRLTVV.

The gene calls are TRBV6-6 and TRBJ1-5; D is uncertain. The CDR3 has 14 amino acids. Germline V gene data show CDR1 as MNHNY and CDR2 as SVGAGI (reference sequence). Trimming stripped 6 bases from V and 4 bases from J, with 13 bases between. For the CDR3, the DNA is TGTGCCAGCAGCCCCCACAGCATTAATCAGCCCCAGCATTTT. It is translated as CASSPHSINQPQHF.

The rearrangement joins TRBV6-5 to TRBJ2-1; tentatively, D is TRBD1 or TRBD2 (5 bases each). The CDR3 is 13 amino acids. Deletions cut 8 bases from V and 5 bases from J, with 13 bases between. Per germline, CDR1 MNHEY and CDR2 SVGAGI. The DNA for the CDR3 is TGTGCCAGCCGACCGGGACGGAACAATGAGCAGTTCTTC. This codes for CASRPGRNNEQFF.

This chain links TRBV14 with TRBJ2-7; D perhaps matches TRBD2 (6 bases). The CDR3 sequence is 15 residues long. V shed 3 bases and J shed 2 bases, with 14 bases lying between them. Germline V lookup: CDR1 SGHDN, CDR2 FVKESK. The CDR3 loop is CASSHPASAPYEQYF. The CDR3 bases are TGTGCCAGCAGCCATCCGGCTAGCGCTCCCTACGAGCAGTACTTC.

The V call is TRBV28, the J call TRBJ1-1, with D uncertain. CDR1 is MDHEN, CDR2 SYDVKM, per germline. This CDR3 is 12 amino acids long. Between the trimmed V and J ends, which lost 4 bases and 6 bases, there was a span of 9 bases. The CDR3 is CASSWAPPEAFF. In DNA form, the CDR3 reads TGTGCCAGCAGTTGGGCCCCGCCTGAAGCTTTCTTT. Full variable domain (rest looked up from reference TRBV28 and TRBJ1-1): DVKVTQSSRYLVKRTGEKVFLECVQDMDHENMFWYRQDPGLGLRLIYFSYDVKMKEKGDIPEGYSVSREKKERFSLILESASTNQTSMYLCASSWAPPEAFFGQGTRLTVV.